The T cell receptor beta chain described here comes from a study of human T cells and chemical hapten exposure. Findings of the study overall: Expanded TCRs clustered into significantly more large CDR3 similarity groups than controls, the analysis revealed. TCRs exceeding 1 in 1000 frequency stayed unchanged with DPC sensitization.

Time point here: pre-sensitization, week 0. Treatment reported: therapeutic diphenylcyclopropenone sensitization with weekly scalp DPC. Ahead of each patch test application, blood was drawn. TCRdb recomputed calls from the RACE reads with MiXCR, one row per CDR3 protein. The data contain roughly 250,000 distinct CDR3 sequences, about 9% of them singletons. This clonotype was observed a handful of times. Its antigen is unknown. Germline assignment: CDR1 MNHEY and CDR2 SVGAGI. The CDR3 loop spans 13 amino acids. V dropped 5 bases and J dropped 9 bases, with 14 bases sitting between them. The sequences come from whole blood, collected in connection with sensitization to the hapten diphenylcyclopropenone (DPC). The rearrangement joins TRBV6-5 to TRBJ1-5, with TRBD1 as a possible D gene (6 bases). The receptor was derived from a middle-aged woman with alopecia areata. Some clones in this sample may be carry-over from other donors' samples. The chain's CDR3 is CASSKQGRMPQHF. The DNA of the CDR3 is TGTGCCAGCAGTAAACAGGGAAGGATGCCCCAGCATTTT.